This T cell receptor (beta chain) stems from a study of T cell responses to AZD1222 COVID-19 vaccine. General study findings and limits: Clonal diversity may have been underestimated in mostly white British donors. A reported finding is that nearly half of spike-specific TCRs target unmutated variant regions. Baseline seropositivity occurred in only 5 to 7 AZD1222 recipients.

Data came from immunoSEQ multiplex PCR; TCRdb stores just in-frame clones and leaves some out. The profile shows around 120,000 clones, less than 95% of them singletons. Comments on this clone: Antigen: not known.

The sample was peripheral blood, taken on day 0 of AZD1222 vaccination. This receptor was obtained from an adult in good health.

CDR3 region: CASSSPTSGSYNEQFF. The CDR3 nucleotides are TGTGCCAGCAGTTCCCCGACTAGCGGTTCCTACAATGAGCAGTTCTTC. The chain combines TRBV28 with TRBJ2-1, with 9 bases that match TRBD2. Trimming took 4 bases from V and 1 from J; bases not matched to a gene: 5. Germline CDR1 MDHEN, CDR2 SYDVKM. The CDR3 totals 16 residues.